The T cell receptor beta chain under discussion was sequenced for a study of cytomegalovirus exposure and HLA in healthy donors (dated by TCRdb to the late 2010s). Background for the entire study: An earlier analysis of some 600 of the donors reported over 250 Gb of sequence data and 100 million to 120 million unique TCR beta sequences obtained from about 179 million T cells. A separate validation cohort of approximately 130 different subjects was used in addition to the roughly 700-subject first cohort. Among the roughly 390 genotyped donors, around 81% belonged to the genetic ancestry cluster associated with self-reported Caucasian donors. To predict cytomegalovirus infection status, the study combined high-throughput TCR immunosequencing, statistical association of individual TCRs with disease status, and machine learning. The study profiled the T cell repertoires of some 610 subjects by immunosequencing and related them to cytomegalovirus serostatus. An earlier analysis of 587 of the donors used high-throughput TCR beta sequencing to judge whether each TCR beta V gene segment behaved as functional or pseudogenic. Rather than drawing on any new phenotypic data, the later analysis identified candidate immune exposures from TCR beta sequences and the way those sequences occurred across donors. A later genetic analysis used genome-wide SNP genotypes for about 65% of the roughly 670 donors, treating that subset as a discovery cohort. The aim of the study was to test whether cataloging public T cell receptors could identify signatures of past pathogen exposure. A later analysis re-examined previously published TCR beta repertoires from just over 650 donors and added high-resolution HLA genotyping to investigate patterns of TCR occurrence. Both class I and class II loci were covered by HLA typing, at four-digit resolution. Donor age, sex, ethnicity and CMV serostatus were compiled alongside the repertoire data. On average, 235,054 unique TCR beta nucleotide sequences were sequenced per donor among about 400 genotyped donors of the cohort, with 15% to 20% of those sequences being non-productive. About 280 gigabases of sequencing data and approximately 84 million unique TCR sequences were included in an early release covering roughly 600 HLA-typed donors. All discovery cohort repertoires had been generated on a single sequencing platform. The number of donors typed differed by locus, with roughly 629-640 for A, B, C, DRB1 and DQB1, roughly 520 for DQA1, 600 to 610 for DPA1, and 472 for DPB1. A few DR-DQ haplotypes were handled as single units for association and clustering because linkage in the cohort was strong. The paper as a whole reports these results and caveats: In a later analysis, HLA-associated TCR beta chains were found to be more clonally expanded and to have lower generation probabilities than equally common non-associated chains. When HLA alleles, especially DR and DQ, strongly co-occurred, TCR associations were difficult to assign to individual alleles. In a later analysis, about 17,000 TCR beta sequences were associated with specific HLA alleles at a false discovery rate of 0.05. Immune exposure information for the cohort was limited to CMV serostatus. A further reported finding was that TCR beta sequences accurately predicted the HLA-A and HLA-B alleles for most subjects in the first cohort. The presence/absence analyses assumed that sequencing depth was roughly uniform across donors, and that assumption may not be true. Correlated functional status among segregating V segments might reflect linkage disequilibrium, but an unknown experimental factor could not be ruled out. The 87-base-pair reads could not distinguish some IMGT-functional V segments, including TRBV6-2 and TRBV6-3, so those segments were excluded. The sequencing pipeline was judged likely to have produced a cluster of highly shared sequence variants as a technical artifact. An earlier analysis of approximately 600 of the donors showed that most TCR beta V segments appeared in productive rearrangements either about 87% or about 30% of the time, which broadly matched IMGT annotations. The study listed 170 or so TCR beta chains as associated with cytomegalovirus. Most CMV-associated TCR beta chains appeared to be HLA-restricted in a later analysis, and the HLA associations seemed to be driven largely by CMV exposure. In both the original and validation cohorts, the classifier was reported to diagnose cytomegalovirus status with high specificity and sensitivity. A few of the identified cytomegalovirus-associated TCR beta chains were confirmed in vitro to be specific for cytomegalovirus antigens. According to a later analysis, TCR association rates differed among HLA loci, with DRB1 alleles showing the most associated TCRs and HLA-C alleles showing the fewest. Compared with the roughly 710-donor mean, donors in an Asian-associated ancestry cluster had fewer N-insertions in productive TCRs, according to a later genetic analysis. HLA typing was unavailable for some donors at each locus, so association tests used only the typed subset. This cohort had only TCR beta chains sequenced, and the lack of alpha or paired-chain data limited which features could be detected. V-gene and J-gene trimming of TCR beta chains was associated with a missense DCLRE1C variant in a later genetic analysis, and the association was replicated in an independent cohort. Across donors, most TCR sequences were observed very rarely, whereas some public TCRs were present in many individuals. The authors suggested that the approach could potentially be generalized to other disease states and immunological phenotypes. Because counts were too low, seventeen rarely observed V segments, including chromosome 9 orphons, were left out of the earlier analysis of 500 to 650 of the donors. In a later analysis, several top co-occurrence clusters were reported to appear linked to parvovirus B19, influenza, CMV and Epstein-Barr virus.

The CDR3 covers 17 residues, taking in both the cysteine and the phenylalanine. CDR3 DNA only is kept here, 51 bases in frame from base 1. Via the germline V gene (reference sequence), CDR1 is SEHNR and CDR2 FQNEAQ. The cohort comprised fewer than 750 healthy bone marrow donors. At the time of sampling, every cohort member was nominally healthy, though immune exposures that went unrecorded were likely present. The donor tested CMV seropositive and was one of the 289 seropositive cohort members. A peripheral blood sample was collected from each donor, and TCR beta sequencing was performed on peripheral blood mononuclear cells. The Qiagen DNeasy Blood Extraction Kit was used to extract genomic DNA from the blood cell samples. The library came from the immunoSEQ multiplex PCR assay. A mixture of 60 forward primers for TCR Vbeta segments and 13 reverse primers for TCR Jbeta segments was used in the multiplex PCR. A multiplex PCR assay on genomic DNA amplified the CDR3 region of rearranged TCR beta genes. The Illumina HiSeq System was used to sequence the amplified TCR beta libraries as 87-base-pair reads. The study's own analysis went as follows. A later analysis tallied roughly 78 million unique TCR beta chains across the 660 or so repertoires, and about 10 million of those chains were shared by two or more donors. Raw reads were error-corrected and collapsed into unique sequences by a nearest-neighbor algorithm in which closely related sequences were merged to remove PCR and sequencing errors. V, D and J gene segments were assigned by aligning CDR3 sequences to IMGT reference sequences. For a sequence to be retained, a match of at least six nucleotides was required to both a V gene segment and a J gene segment. Rearrangements were classified as productive when the CDR3 lacked stop codons and remained in frame with V and J, and all other rearrangements were classified as non-productive. Following IMGT convention, CDR3 was defined as the stretch from the second conserved V-encoded cysteine to the conserved J-encoded phenylalanine. The earlier analysis of more than 450 of the donors excluded sequences that lacked an unambiguous match to a single V gene segment. An earlier analysis of 587 of the donors called V segments functional above 56.7% productive rearrangements and segregating when the between-donor standard deviation exceeded 5%. A statistical classification framework was built for diagnosing cytomegalovirus status from the catalog of TCR beta chain sequences. In a later analysis, TCR nucleotide sequences were compared against IMGT/GENE-DB human TR gene sequences so that V and J genes could be assigned. Using the TCRdist pipeline, a later analysis assigned CDR3 sequences along with most-parsimonious VDJ recombination scenarios. A later analysis defined each TCR beta chain by its CDR3 amino acid sequence plus V-gene family, and excluded reads lacking a unique V-gene family. A later analysis removed 600 or so highly shared, low-generation-probability nucleotide sequences to deal with suspected cross-contamination and a sequencing artifact. For each public chain, a later analysis derived a clonal expansion index from normalized ranks of inferred template counts within each repertoire. Generation probabilities in a later analysis came from a VDJ recombination model fitted to out-of-frame rearrangements, and those results were checked against IGoR. A later analysis scored TCR-TCR, TCR-HLA and TCR-CMV co-occurrence with hypergeometric tests, applying a repertoire-size bias correction to TCR pairs. A later analysis estimated false discovery rates by permuting HLA or CMV assignments 20 times. In a later analysis, co-occurring TCRs were grouped with DBSCAN, and TCRdist sequence similarity was added when clustering was performed within HLA-allele-positive subsets. Repertoires with fewer than 30,000 or more than 120,000 public chains, plus five repertoires with anomalous nucleotide sharing, were excluded from co-occurrence clustering. Entries here come from immuneACCESS through TCRdb and include only in-frame sequences with V and J called. Some clones fail to appear in such tables; in the studies checked, an unresolved V gene covers under half of the shortfall, and the cause of the remainder is unknown. From that table come the V and J calls and clone size; the DNA was used to work out D and trimming. The sample table shows 170,000 or so clones, and roughly 80% are seen once. The top ten clones comprise under 7.5% of the sample.

As regards this clone: This receptor's antigen is unknown. Germline and junction disagree at one end, which may indicate a read error.

Sequenced input: PBMCs. This receptor was taken from a young man in good health and CMV-seropositive. The chain is encoded by TRBV7-9 joined to TRBJ2-1, and TRBD2 matches 11 of the central bases. The CDR3: CSSRFQLAGVAYNEQFF. The base sequence is TGTTCCAGCAGGTTTCAACTAGCGGGAGTAGCCTACAATGAGCAGTTCTTC.